The 12 T cell receptor beta chains given below trace back to one sample, sequenced in a study of OX40 agonist ivuxolimab in advanced cancers. TCRdb's copy holds only in-frame clones and misses some; the assay was immunoSEQ multiplex PCR. The data show tens of thousands of clones, approximately 84% seen once. Sequenced material: CD4+ or CD8+ T cells sorted from blood, taken in a trial of the OX40 agonist ivuxolimab. The receptor source for this set is an adult with an advanced solid tumor such as melanoma, head and neck, liver or kidney cancer.

The chain has TRBV11-3 and TRBJ2-1, with 13 bases aligning to TRBD2. With 5 bases clipped from V and 8 bases from J, the junction kept 6 bases outside the gene matches. CDR3 length: 15 amino acids. Germline values: CDR1 SGHNT, CDR2 YENEEA. DNA of the CDR3: TGTGCCAGCAGCCAAGGGACTAGCGGGATGGATGAGCAGTTCTTC. Amino acids: CASSQGTSGMDEQFF.

This rearrangement joins TRBV7-9 to TRBJ1-1, with D unclear. V was clipped by 3 bases and J by 6 bases, with 14 bases between them. CDR1 is SEHNR, CDR2 FQNEAQ, per germline (reference sequence). The CDR3 totals 14 residues. CDR3 residues: CASSLGIPKPEAFF. CDR3 DNA sequence: TGTGCCAGCAGCTTGGGGATCCCGAAACCTGAAGCTTTCTTT.

This sequence joins TRBV6-5 and TRBJ1-6, with D hard to call. The germline CDR1 and CDR2 sequences are MNHEY and SVGAGI. V was trimmed by 0 bases and J by 9 bases, leaving 6 bases between them. The CDR3 contains 13 residues. The CDR3 DNA reads as TGTGCCAGCAGTTACTCGGAGATTTCACCCCTCCACTTT. Translation gives CASSYSEISPLHF.

This CDR3 reads CASRPQGFGTDTQYF. CDR3 coding DNA: TGTGCCAGCAGGCCTCAGGGATTTGGCACAGATACGCAGTATTTT. The genes are TRBV6-5 and TRBJ2-3; the D gene is possibly TRBD1 (5 bases). Germline CDR1 is MNHEY and CDR2 is SVGAGI. V was pared by 6 bases and J by 1 base, with 14 bases between. CDR3 size: 15 residues.

As for this clone: Other DNA sequences from this sample encode an identical CDR3 as well. The V call is TRBV25-1, the J call TRBJ2-6; D is ambiguous. Per the germline V gene, CDR1 is MGHDK and CDR2 is SYGVNS. Deletions cut 0 bases from V and 4 bases from J, with 10 bases between. The CDR3 is made up of 16 amino acids. The CDR3 nucleotides are TGTGCCAGCAGTGAATACGGGCGGCGGGGGGCCAACGTCCTGACTTTC. It translates to CASSEYGRRGANVLTF.

This sequence joins TRBV28 and TRBJ1-6, with D maybe TRBD1 (6 bases). The CDR3 covers 16 residues. CDR1 and CDR2 (germline): MDHEN, SYDVKM. V shed 6 bases and J shed 6 bases, with 18 bases lying between them. CDR3 sequence: CASRFGGAGTNSPLHF. The CDR3 DNA reads TGTGCCAGCAGGTTTGGGGGGGCAGGTACTAATTCACCCCTCCACTTT.

The chain is built from TRBV5-1 and TRBJ2-6; 7 bases align to TRBD1. The ends lost 4 bases at V and 0 bases at J; junction bases unmatched: 1. The CDR3 runs 15 residues. The germline CDR1 and CDR2 sequences are SGHRS and YFSETQ. The CDR3 nucleotides are TGCGCCAGCAGCCCAGGGGGCTCTGGGGCCAACGTCCTGACTTTC. It translates to CASSPGGSGANVLTF.

The chain carries TRBV29-1 and TRBJ1-2; a possible D gene is TRBD1 (6 bases). Germline V gives CDR1 SQVTM, CDR2 ANQGSEA. V was clipped by 0 bases and J by 3 bases, with 8 bases between them. The CDR3 covers 13 residues. CDR3 nucleotides: TGCAGCGTTGAAGAACAGGGTTACTATGGCTACACCTTC. It encodes CSVEEQGYYGYTF.

This sequence joins TRBV30 and TRBJ1-5; unclear D gene. The CDR3 has 15 amino acids. V was cut by 3 bases and J by 4 bases, with 16 bases left in between. Looked up from germline, CDR1 is GTSNPN and CDR2 is SVGIG (reference sequence). The CDR3: CAWSSRGRGNQPQHF. The CDR3 bases are TGTGCCTGGAGCAGTCGTGGCAGAGGGAATCAGCCCCAGCATTTT. The full variable domain, rest sourced from reference TRBV30 and TRBJ1-5, is SQTIHQWPATLVQPVGSPLSLECTVEGTSNPNLYWYRQAAGRGLQLLFYSVGIGQISSEVPQNLSASRPQDRQFILSSKKLLLSDSGFYLCAWSSRGRGNQPQHFGDGTRLSIL.

The chain links TRBV7-9 to TRBJ2-5; maybe TRBD2 (6 bases). CDR1 and CDR2 (germline): SEHNR, FQNEAQ (reference sequence). The CDR3 sequence is 15 residues long. The V end was cut by 6 bases, the J end by 4 bases, with 18 bases between. CDR3 amino acids: CASSYDGGMGETQYF. The CDR3, as DNA: TGTGCCAGCAGTTACGATGGGGGGATGGGAGAGACCCAGTACTTC.

This chain links TRBV18 with TRBJ1-5, with 7 nucleotides matching TRBD1. Trimming took 3 bases from V and 9 from J; bases not matched to a gene: 8. This CDR3 is built from 14 residues. The V gene's germline CDR1 is KGHSH and CDR2 LQKENI. The CDR3 coding sequence is TGTGCCAGCTCACCCCGACAGGGTGGTTGGCCCCAGCATTTT. This translates into CASSPRQGGWPQHF.

The chain carries TRBV6-5 and TRBJ1-2, with D hard to call. Looked up from germline, CDR1 is MNHEY and CDR2 is SVGAGI. The CDR3 length is 15 residues. V was trimmed by 0 bases and J by 2 bases, leaving 10 bases between them. The CDR3 DNA reads as TGTGCCAGCAGTTACTCGATAGGGTTAAACTATGGCTACACCTTC. Its translation: CASSYSIGLNYGYTF.